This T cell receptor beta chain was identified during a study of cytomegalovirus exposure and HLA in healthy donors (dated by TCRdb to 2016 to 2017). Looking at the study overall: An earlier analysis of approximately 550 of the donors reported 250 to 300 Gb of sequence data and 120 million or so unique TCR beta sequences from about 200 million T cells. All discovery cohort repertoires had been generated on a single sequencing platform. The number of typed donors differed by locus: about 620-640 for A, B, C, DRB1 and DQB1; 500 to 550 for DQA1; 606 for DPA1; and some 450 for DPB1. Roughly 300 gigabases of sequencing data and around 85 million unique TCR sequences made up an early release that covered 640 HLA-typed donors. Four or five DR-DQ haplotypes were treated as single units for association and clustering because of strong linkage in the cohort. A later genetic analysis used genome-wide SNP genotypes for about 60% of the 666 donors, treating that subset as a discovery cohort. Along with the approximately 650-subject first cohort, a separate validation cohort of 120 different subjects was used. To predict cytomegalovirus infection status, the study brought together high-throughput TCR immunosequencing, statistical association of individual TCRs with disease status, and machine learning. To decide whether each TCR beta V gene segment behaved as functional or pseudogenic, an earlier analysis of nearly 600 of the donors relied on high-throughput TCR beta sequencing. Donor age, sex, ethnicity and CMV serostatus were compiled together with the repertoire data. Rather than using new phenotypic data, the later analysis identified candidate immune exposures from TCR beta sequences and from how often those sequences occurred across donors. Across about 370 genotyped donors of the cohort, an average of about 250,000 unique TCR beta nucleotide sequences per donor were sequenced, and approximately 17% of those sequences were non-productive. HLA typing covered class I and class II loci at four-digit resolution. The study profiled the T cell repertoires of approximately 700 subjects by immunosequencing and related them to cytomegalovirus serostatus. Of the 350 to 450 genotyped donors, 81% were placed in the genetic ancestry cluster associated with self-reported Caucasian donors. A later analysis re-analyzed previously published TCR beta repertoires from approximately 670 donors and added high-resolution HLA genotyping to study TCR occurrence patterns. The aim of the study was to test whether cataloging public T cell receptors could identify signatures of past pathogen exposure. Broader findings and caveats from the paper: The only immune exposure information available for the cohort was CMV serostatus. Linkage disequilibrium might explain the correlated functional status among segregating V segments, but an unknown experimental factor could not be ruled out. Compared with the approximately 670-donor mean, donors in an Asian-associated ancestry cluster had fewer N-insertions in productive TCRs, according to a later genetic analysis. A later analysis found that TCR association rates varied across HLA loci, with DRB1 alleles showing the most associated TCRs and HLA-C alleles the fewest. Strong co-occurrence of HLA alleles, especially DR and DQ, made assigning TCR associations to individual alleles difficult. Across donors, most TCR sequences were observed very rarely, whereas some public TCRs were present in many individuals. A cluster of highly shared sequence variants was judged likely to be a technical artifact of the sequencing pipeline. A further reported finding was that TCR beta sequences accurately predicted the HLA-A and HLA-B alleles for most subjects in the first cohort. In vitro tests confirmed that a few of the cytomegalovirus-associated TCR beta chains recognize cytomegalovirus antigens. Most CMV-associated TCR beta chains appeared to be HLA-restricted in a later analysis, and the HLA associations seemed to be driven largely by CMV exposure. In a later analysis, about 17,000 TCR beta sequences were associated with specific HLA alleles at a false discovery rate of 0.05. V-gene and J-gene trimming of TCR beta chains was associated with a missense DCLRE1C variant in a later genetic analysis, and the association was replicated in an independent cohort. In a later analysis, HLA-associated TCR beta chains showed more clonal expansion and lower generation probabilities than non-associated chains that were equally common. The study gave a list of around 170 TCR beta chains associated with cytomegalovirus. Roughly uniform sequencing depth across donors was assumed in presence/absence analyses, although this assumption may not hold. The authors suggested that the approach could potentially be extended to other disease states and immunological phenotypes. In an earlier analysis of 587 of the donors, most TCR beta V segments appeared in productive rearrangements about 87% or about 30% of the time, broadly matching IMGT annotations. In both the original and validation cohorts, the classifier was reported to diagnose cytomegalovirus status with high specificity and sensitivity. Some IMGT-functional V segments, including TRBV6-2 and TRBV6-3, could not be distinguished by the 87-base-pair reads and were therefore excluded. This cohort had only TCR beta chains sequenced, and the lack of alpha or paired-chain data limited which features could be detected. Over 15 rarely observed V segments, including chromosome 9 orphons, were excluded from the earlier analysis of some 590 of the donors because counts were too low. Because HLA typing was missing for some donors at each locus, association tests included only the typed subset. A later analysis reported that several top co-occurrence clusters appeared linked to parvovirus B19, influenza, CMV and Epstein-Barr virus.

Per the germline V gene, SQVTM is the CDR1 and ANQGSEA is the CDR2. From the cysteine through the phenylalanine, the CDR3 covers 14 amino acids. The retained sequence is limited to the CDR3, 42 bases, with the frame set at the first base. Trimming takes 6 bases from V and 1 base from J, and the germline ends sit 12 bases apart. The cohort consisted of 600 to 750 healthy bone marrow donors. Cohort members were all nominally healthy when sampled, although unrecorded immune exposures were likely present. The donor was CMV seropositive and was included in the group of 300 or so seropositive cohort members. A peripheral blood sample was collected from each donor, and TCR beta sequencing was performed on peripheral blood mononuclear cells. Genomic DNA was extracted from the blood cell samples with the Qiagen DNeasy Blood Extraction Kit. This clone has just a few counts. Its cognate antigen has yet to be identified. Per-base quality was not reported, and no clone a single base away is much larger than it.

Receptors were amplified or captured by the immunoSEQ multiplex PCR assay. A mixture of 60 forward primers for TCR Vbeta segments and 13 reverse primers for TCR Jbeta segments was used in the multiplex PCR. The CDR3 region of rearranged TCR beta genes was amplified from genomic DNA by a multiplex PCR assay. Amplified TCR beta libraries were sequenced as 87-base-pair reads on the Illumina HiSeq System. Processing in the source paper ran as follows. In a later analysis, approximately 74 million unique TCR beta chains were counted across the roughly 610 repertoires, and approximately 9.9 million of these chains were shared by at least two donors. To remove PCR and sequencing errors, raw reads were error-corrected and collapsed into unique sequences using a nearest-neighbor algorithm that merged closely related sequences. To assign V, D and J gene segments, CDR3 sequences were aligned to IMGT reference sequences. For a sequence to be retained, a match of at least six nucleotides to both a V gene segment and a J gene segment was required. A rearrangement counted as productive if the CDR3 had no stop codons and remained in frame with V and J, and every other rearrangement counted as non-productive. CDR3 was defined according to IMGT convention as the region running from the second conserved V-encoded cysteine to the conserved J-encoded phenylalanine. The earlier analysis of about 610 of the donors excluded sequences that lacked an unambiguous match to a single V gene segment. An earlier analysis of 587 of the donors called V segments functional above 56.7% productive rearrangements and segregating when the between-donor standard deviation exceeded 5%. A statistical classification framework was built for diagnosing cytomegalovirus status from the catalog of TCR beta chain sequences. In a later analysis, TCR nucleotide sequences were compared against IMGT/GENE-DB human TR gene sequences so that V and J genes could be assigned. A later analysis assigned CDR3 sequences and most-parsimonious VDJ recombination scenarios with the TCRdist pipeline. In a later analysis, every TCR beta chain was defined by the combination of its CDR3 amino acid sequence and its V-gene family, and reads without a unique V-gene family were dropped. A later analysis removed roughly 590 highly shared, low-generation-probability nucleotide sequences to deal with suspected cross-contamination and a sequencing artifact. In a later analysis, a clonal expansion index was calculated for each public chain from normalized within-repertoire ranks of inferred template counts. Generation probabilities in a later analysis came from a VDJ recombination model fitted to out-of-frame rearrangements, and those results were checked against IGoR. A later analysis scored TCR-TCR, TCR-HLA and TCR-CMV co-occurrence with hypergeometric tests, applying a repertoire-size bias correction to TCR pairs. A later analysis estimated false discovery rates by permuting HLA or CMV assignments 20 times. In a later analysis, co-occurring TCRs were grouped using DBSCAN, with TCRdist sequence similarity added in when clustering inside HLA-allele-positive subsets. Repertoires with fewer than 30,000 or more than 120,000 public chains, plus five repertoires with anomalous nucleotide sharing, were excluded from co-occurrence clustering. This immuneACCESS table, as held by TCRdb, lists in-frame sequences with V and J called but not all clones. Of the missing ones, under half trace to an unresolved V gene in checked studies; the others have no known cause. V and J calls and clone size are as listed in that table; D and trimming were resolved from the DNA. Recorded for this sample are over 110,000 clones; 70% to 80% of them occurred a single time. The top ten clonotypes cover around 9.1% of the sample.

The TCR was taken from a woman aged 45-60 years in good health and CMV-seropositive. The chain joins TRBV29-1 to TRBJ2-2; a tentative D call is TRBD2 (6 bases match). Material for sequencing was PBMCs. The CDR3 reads CSVVLGLNTGELFF. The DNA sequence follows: TGCAGCGTCGTTCTGGGACTGAACACCGGGGAGCTGTTTTTT.